The 13 T cell receptor beta chains in this list originate from one sample, sequenced in a study of control samples from healthy donors and cancer patients. Data came from immunoSEQ multiplex PCR; TCRdb stores just in-frame clones and leaves some out. The table has about 73,000 clones, over 75% seen once. Sequenced input: blood. All receptors derive from a woman in her forties or fifties in good health.

The chain carries TRBV6-2 or TRBV6-3 and TRBJ2-5; D possibly uses TRBD1 or TRBD2 (6 bases each). The ends were cut back, 6 bases at V and 2 bases at J, with 19 bases in the middle. This CDR3 contains 16 residues. Germline CDR1 reads MNHEY; CDR2 reads SVGEGT. For the CDR3, the DNA is TGTGCCAGCAGCCCCGATAGGGGGGTATTTCAAGAGACCCAGTACTTC. Translated: CASSPDRGVFQETQYF.

The chain employs TRBV25-1 and TRBJ1-2; 7 bases agree with TRBD1. The CDR3 extends over 14 amino acids. After removal of 4 bases from V and 4 bases from J, the junction contained 6 bases not matched to a gene. In germline, CDR1 is MGHDK, CDR2 SYGVNS. CDR3 coding DNA: TGTGCCAGCAGTGGTACAGGGGCGGCCTATGGCTACACCTTC. This sequence encodes CASSGTGAAYGYTF.

The V gene is TRBV7-9, the J gene TRBJ2-3; TRBD2 matches 7 bases. Germline V gene lookup returns CDR1 SEHNR and CDR2 FQNEAQ (reference sequence). The CDR3 extends over 15 amino acids. After removal of 5 bases from V and 4 bases from J, the junction contained 9 bases not matched to a gene. The CDR3 DNA sequence: TGTGCCAGCAGCCAAAGCGGGATTGGGTCAGATACGCAGTATTTT. It is translated as CASSQSGIGSDTQYF.

The chain carries TRBV20-1 and TRBJ1-4, with D unresolved. The CDR3 consists of 11 residues. The V gene's germline CDR1 is DFQATT and CDR2 SNEGSKA (reference sequence). The V end was cut by 4 bases, the J end by 3 bases, with 3 bases between. CDR3 protein: CSATSNEKLFF. For the CDR3, the DNA is TGCAGTGCTACCTCTAATGAAAAACTGTTTTTT.

The chain uses TRBV6-5 and TRBJ2-1, with D maybe TRBD1 (5 bases). The CDR3 loop spans 13 amino acids. Trimming removed 7 bases from V and 7 bases from J, with 14 bases in between. CDR1 MNHEY and CDR2 SVGAGI come from the germline V gene. As DNA, the CDR3 is TGTGCCAGCATGGCAGGGCGAATAAATGAGCAGTTCTTC. It codes for CASMAGRINEQFF.

The chain employs TRBV7-2 and TRBJ2-7; D call uncertain. Germline V lookup: CDR1 SGHTA, CDR2 FQGNSA. The CDR3 runs 15 residues. Trimming pared 1 base from V and 1 base from J, leaving 11 bases between. Written as DNA, the CDR3 is TGTGCCAGCAGCTTAGGGCCCGGGCCATCCTACGAGCAGTACTTC. Translated, it gives CASSLGPGPSYEQYF.

The V gene is TRBV5-1, the J gene TRBJ2-2, with D possibly being TRBD1 (6 bases). The CDR3 has 16 amino acids. Germline CDR1 and CDR2: SGHRS and YFSETQ. V dropped 2 bases and J dropped 2 bases, with 13 bases sitting between them. This CDR3 reads CASSFSQGINTGELFF. CDR3 nucleotides: TGCGCCAGCAGCTTCTCGCAGGGGATTAACACCGGGGAGCTGTTTTTT.

CDR3: CASSLGAGLGGNEQFF. In DNA form, the CDR3 reads TGTGCCAGCAGCTTAGGGGCGGGACTAGGAGGGAATGAGCAGTTCTTC. The chain uses TRBV7-6 and TRBJ2-1, with TRBD2 identical over 8 bases. CDR3 size: 16 residues. With V trimmed by 1 base and J by 7 bases, 9 bases remained unmatched. Germline V CDR1 and CDR2: SGHVS, FNYEAQ. Combining the CDR3 with reference TRBV7-6 and TRBJ2-1 gives the whole variable domain GAGVSQSPRYKVTKRGQDVALRCDPISGHVSLYWYRQALGQGPEFLTYFNYEAQQDKSGLPNDRFSAERPEGSISTLTIQRTEQRDSAMYRCASSLGAGLGGNEQFFGPGTRLTVL.

The chain couples TRBV7-2 to TRBJ2-5, with D uncertain. V lost 0 bases and J 8 bases, leaving 7 bases between the germline ends. The CDR3 totals 12 residues. Per germline, CDR1 SGHTA and CDR2 FQGNSA. CDR3 in amino acids: CASSLADTTQYF. The CDR3 DNA reads TGTGCCAGCAGCTTAGCTGATACAACCCAGTACTTC.

This chain joins TRBV4-1 and TRBJ1-2; weak D call: TRBD1 (6 bases). V gave up 6 bases and J gave up 2 bases, with 10 bases separating them. This CDR3 is 13 amino acids long. Germline V gene sequence: CDR1 MGHRA, CDR2 YSYEKL. CDR3 sequence (DNA): TGCGCCAGCAGAAAGGGGGGAAACTATGGCTACACCTTC. Protein sequence: CASRKGGNYGYTF.

The chain joins TRBV6-1 to TRBJ1-2, with 8 bases matching TRBD1. The J segment lost 8 bases and the V segment lost 5 bases, leaving 10 bases of the junction unmatched. This CDR3 is built from 14 residues. The germline CDR1 and CDR2 sequences are MNHNS and SASEGT. CDR3 DNA: TGTGCCAGCAGTTTCCACGGACAGGGTGGCGGCTACACCTTC. Amino acids: CASSFHGQGGGYTF.

This clone was recorded a few times. The gene calls are TRBV7-8 and TRBJ2-7; 8 positions agree with TRBD2. Germline V lookup: CDR1 SGHVS, CDR2 FQNEAQ. The V and J ends lost 1 base and 5 bases, in that order; junction bases with no gene match: 4. The CDR3 runs 14 residues. The CDR3 DNA is TGTGCCAGCAGCTTAGAACTAGCGGTGGACGAGCAGTACTTC. Translated: CASSLELAVDEQYF.

V is TRBV10-2 and J is TRBJ2-7; TRBD2 agrees at 7 bases. CDR3 size: 16 residues. Germline V gene data show CDR1 as WSHSY and CDR2 as SAAADI. The J segment lost 2 bases and the V segment lost 0 bases, leaving 7 bases of the junction unmatched. The CDR3 coding sequence is TGCGCCAGCAGTGAGTCATTCGGGGGGATAACCTACGAGCAGTACTTC. Encoded protein: CASSESFGGITYEQYF.